This T cell receptor beta chain was sequenced for a study of memory CD4+ T cells and cytomegalovirus serostatus. Study-wide context: Healthy Belgian adult donors included fewer than 10 CMV-positive and 24 CMV-negative people. The study's findings and limits: A US-trained random forest predicted CMV serostatus with median AUC roughly 0.91.

Comment on this clone: The antigen remains unidentified.

The data were produced by immunoSEQ multiplex PCR, yet TCRdb's version contains in-frame clones alone and is incomplete. Of 35,000 to 50,000 clones in the sample, about 80% are singletons; the top ten hold 1% to 1.3%. Single viable CD3+CD4+CD8-CD45RO+ cells were sorted as the memory CD4+ T cells. Serum IgG to CMV pp150, pp28, p38 and p52 defined serostatus. Total CD4+ T cells were enriched by CD4 positive selection. Germline-derived CDR1 and CDR2 are KGHSH and LQKENI. The CDR3 runs 14 residues. V was clipped by 3 bases and J by 0 bases, with 6 bases between them. This receptor was taken from an adult in good health and CMV-seronegative. The chain recombines TRBV18 with TRBJ1-5; D is uncertain. Sequenced: memory CD4+ T cells from blood. CDR3 sequence: CASSPGYSNQPQHF. DNA for the CDR3: TGTGCCAGCTCACCTGGATATAGCAATCAGCCCCAGCATTTT.